The rows below give T cell receptor beta chains drawn from one sample of a study of cytomegalovirus exposure and HLA in healthy donors. Assay: immunoSEQ multiplex PCR; the TCRdb copy retains only in-frame clones and omits some. The table includes around 99,000 clones, approximately 71% detected once. Sample: PBMCs. These receptors were obtained from a woman in her seventies in good health and CMV-seropositive. CDR3s include the opening cysteine and the closing phenylalanine or tryptophan. D genes are given only for firm matches. Clone size, where shown, is once, few, many, or a class for clones that have expanded.

clone_size	v_call	j_call	d_call	cdr3_aa	cdr3_nt
.	TRBV30	TRBJ2-1	TRBD2	CAWSGSGGVYNEQFF	TGTGCCTGGAGTGGTAGCGGGGGGGTCTACAATGAGCAGTTCTTC
.	TRBV5-6	TRBJ2-3	.	CASSRDISTDTQYF	TGTGCCAGCAGCCGGGACATTAGCACAGATACGCAGTATTTT
.	TRBV10-3	TRBJ1-1	.	CAISEHGSGGNTEAFF	TGTGCCATCAGTGAGCATGGGTCGGGTGGGAACACTGAAGCTTTCTTT
.	TRBV2	TRBJ2-7	TRBD1	CASTQGQGQDEQYF	TGTGCCAGCACCCAAGGACAGGGGCAGGACGAGCAGTACTTC
.	TRBV7-9	TRBJ2-5	TRBD1	CAGRTGEETQYF	TGTGCCGGGAGGACAGGGGAAGAGACCCAGTACTTC
.	TRBV5-3	TRBJ1-1	TRBD1	CARSLGGQGCITEAFF	TGTGCCAGAAGCCTTGGGGGACAGGGGTGCATCACTGAAGCTTTCTTT
.	TRBV18	TRBJ2-7	TRBD1	CASSPGTGGTGSYEQYF	TGTGCCAGCTCACCCGGGACAGGCGGTACGGGGTCCTACGAGCAGTACTTC
few	TRBV7-9	TRBJ1-4	.	CASSLGIVHNEKLFF	TGTGCCAGCAGCTTAGGTATAGTCCACAATGAAAAACTGTTTTTT
.	TRBV11-1	TRBJ2-5	.	CASSLQGTIETQYF	TGTGCCAGCAGCCTACAGGGTACGATAGAGACCCAGTACTTC
.	TRBV30	TRBJ2-7	.	CAWRGPGLPSSYEQYF	TGTGCCTGGAGAGGCCCGGGACTCCCGAGCTCCTACGAGCAGTACTTC
.	TRBV30	TRBJ1-5	.	CAWSVQGRDQPQHF	TGTGCCTGGAGTGTACAGGGAAGGGATCAGCCCCAGCATTTT
few	TRBV29-1	TRBJ1-2	.	CSVEPGGYTF	TGCAGCGTTGAACCGGGTGGCTACACCTTC
few	TRBV30	TRBJ2-4	TRBD2	CASERGPTNIQYF	TGTGCCAGCGAGCGGGGCCCGACCAACATTCAGTACTTC
.	TRBV2	TRBJ2-7	TRBD2	CASKISGDSYEQYF	TGTGCCAGCAAGATTAGCGGGGATTCCTACGAGCAGTACTTC
.	TRBV6-5	TRBJ1-1	TRBD1	CASSYSSGTGVTEAFF	TGTGCCAGCAGTTACTCGTCTGGGACAGGGGTCACTGAAGCTTTCTTT
.	TRBV30	TRBJ1-4	TRBD1	CACNRDRSEKLFF	TGTGCCTGTAACCGGGACAGGAGTGAAAAACTGTTTTTT
.	TRBV29-1	TRBJ2-7	.	CSVVPSATSSYEQYF	TGCAGCGTTGTCCCCTCAGCTACTAGCTCCTACGAGCAGTACTTC
few	TRBV10-3	TRBJ1-4	TRBD1	CAISARGNEKLFF	TGTGCCATCTCGGCCAGGGGGAATGAAAAACTGTTTTTT
few	TRBV27	TRBJ1-4	TRBD1	CASSQGGGKLFF	TGTGCCAGCTCCCAGGGGGGTGGAAAACTGTTTTTT
.	TRBV18	TRBJ2-5	TRBD2	CASSPGLGETQYF	TGTGCCAGCTCACCAGGACTAGGTGAGACCCAGTACTTC
.	TRBV18	TRBJ1-2	TRBD1	CASSLGQGNYGYTF	TGTGCCAGCTCACTCGGACAGGGTAACTATGGCTACACCTTC
.	TRBV2	TRBJ2-7	TRBD1	CASRTGTGSYEQYF	TGTGCCAGCAGAACCGGGACAGGTTCCTACGAGCAGTACTTC